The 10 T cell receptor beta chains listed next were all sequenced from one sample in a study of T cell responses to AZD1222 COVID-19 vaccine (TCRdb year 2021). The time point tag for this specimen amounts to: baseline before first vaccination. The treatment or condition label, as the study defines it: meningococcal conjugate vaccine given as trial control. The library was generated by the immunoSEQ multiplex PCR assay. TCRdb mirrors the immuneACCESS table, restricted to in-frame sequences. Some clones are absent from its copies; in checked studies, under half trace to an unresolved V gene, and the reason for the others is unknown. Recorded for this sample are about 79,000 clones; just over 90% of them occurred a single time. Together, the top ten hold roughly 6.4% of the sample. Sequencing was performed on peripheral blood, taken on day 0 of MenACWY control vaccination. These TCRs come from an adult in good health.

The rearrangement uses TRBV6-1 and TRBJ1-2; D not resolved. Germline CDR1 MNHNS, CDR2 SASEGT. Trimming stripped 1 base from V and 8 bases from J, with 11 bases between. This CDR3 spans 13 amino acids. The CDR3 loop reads CASSEEGGLGYTF. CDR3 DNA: TGTGCCAGCAGTGAAGAGGGCGGGCTGGGCTACACCTTC.

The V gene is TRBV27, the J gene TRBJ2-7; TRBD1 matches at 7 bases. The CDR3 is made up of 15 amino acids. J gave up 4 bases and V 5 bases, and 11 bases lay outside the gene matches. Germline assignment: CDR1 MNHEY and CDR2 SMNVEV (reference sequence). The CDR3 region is CASSLHTGTDYEQYF. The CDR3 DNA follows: TGTGCCAGCAGTCTTCACACCGGGACAGATTACGAGCAGTACTTC.

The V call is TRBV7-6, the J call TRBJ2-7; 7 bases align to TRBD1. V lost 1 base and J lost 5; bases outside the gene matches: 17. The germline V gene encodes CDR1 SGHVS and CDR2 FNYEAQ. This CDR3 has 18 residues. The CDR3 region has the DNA TGTGCCAGCAGCTTAGTTTCAGTTTGGGAGACAGGGAACGACGAGCAGTACTTC. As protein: CASSLVSVWETGNDEQYF.

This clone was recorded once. CDR3 sequence: CSVEATRYGYTF. CDR3 sequence (DNA): TGCAGCGTTGAAGCCACCCGTTATGGCTACACCTTC. The rearrangement links TRBV29-1 to TRBJ1-2; D uncertain. This CDR3 has 12 residues. Germline CDR1 reads SQVTM; CDR2 reads ANQGSEA. V lost 1 base, J lost 5 bases, and 8 bases lay in between.

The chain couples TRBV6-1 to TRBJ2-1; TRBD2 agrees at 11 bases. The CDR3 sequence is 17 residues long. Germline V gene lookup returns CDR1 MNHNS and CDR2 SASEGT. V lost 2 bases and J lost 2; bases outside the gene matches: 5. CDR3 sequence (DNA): TGTGCCAGCAGTGAATTACTAGCGGGAGACCCCTACAATGAGCAGTTCTTC. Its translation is CASSELLAGDPYNEQFF.

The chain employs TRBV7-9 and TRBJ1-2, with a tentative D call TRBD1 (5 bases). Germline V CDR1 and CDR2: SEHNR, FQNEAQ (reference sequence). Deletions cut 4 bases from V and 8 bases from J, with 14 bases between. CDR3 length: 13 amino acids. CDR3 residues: CASSSRDLRGYTF. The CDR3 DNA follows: TGTGCCAGCAGCTCACGGGACCTAAGAGGCTACACCTTC.

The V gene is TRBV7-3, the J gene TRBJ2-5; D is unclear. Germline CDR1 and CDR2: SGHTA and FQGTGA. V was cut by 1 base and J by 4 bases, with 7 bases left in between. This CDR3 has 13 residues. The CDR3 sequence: CASSLNPPETQYF. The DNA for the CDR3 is TGTGCCAGCAGCTTAAACCCCCCAGAGACCCAGTACTTC.

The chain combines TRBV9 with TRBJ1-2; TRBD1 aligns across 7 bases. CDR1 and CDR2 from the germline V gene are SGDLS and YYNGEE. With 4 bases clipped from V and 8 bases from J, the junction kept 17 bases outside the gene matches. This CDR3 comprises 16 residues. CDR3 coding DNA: TGTGCCAGCAGCCCCCGACAGGGTGAGGGTGGTGAGGGCTACACCTTC. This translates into CASSPRQGEGGEGYTF.

The DNA for the CDR3 is TGTGCCAGCAGCTTACGGTGGGACCCGACCACAGATACGCAGTATTTT. Translation gives CASSLRWDPTTDTQYF. V and J are TRBV7-6 and TRBJ2-3; D possibly uses TRBD1 or TRBD2 (5 bases each). This CDR3 spans 16 amino acids. Looked up from germline, CDR1 is SGHVS and CDR2 is FNYEAQ. V lost 2 bases, J lost 2 bases, and 14 bases lay in between.

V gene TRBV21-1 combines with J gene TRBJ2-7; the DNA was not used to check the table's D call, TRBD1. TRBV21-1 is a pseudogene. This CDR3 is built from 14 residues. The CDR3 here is CASSNHRGHNEQYF. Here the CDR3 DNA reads TGTGCCAGCAGCAACCACAGGGGGCATAACGAGCAGTACTTC.